One sample yielded the 5 T cell receptor beta chains listed below, sequenced in a study of blood T cells in healthy people across ages. Next came a second PCR, run for about 7 to 12 cycles, which used a sample-barcoded 5' primer along with a J-beta primer mix. TCRdb used MiXCR to reprocess the 5' RACE reads, holding one entry per CDR3 protein. The data show about 800,000 distinct CDR3 sequences, just under 25% seen once. This sample also appeared in a second study, on T cells of mothers and their children.

The sequenced sample was blood. These receptors all come from a boy aged 10-17 years in good health.

As for this clonotype: An end of the junction differs from the germline gene, which may be a read error. V is TRBV12-3 or TRBV12-4 and J is TRBJ1-1, with D hard to call. The length of the CDR3 is 10 residues. CDR3 DNA sequence: TGTGCCAGCAGTTTATTTGAAGCCTTCTTT. Translating it yields CASSLFEAFF.

The chain has TRBV5-1 and TRBJ1-2; 8 positions agree with TRBD1. V gave up 3 bases and J gave up 2 bases; unmatched junction bases: 12. The CDR3 sequence is 17 residues long. Looked up from germline, CDR1 is SGHRS and CDR2 is YFSETQ. CDR3 sequence: CASSYPGQGGGNYGYTF. CDR3 nucleotide sequence: TGCGCCAGCAGCTACCCCGGACAGGGAGGAGGGAACTATGGCTACACCTTC.

The J gene is TRBJ2-3, the V gene TRBV14; possibly TRBD2 for D (6 bases). The CDR3 is 15 residues long. Trimming stripped 4 bases from V and 6 bases from J, with 17 bases between. Germline V lookup: CDR1 SGHDN, CDR2 FVKESK. The CDR3 loop reads CASSRKGLWGDTQYF. CDR3 nucleotides: TGTGCCAGCAGCCGGAAGGGACTTTGGGGTGATACGCAGTATTTT.

This chain uses TRBV28 with TRBJ1-2; perhaps TRBD1 as D (5 bases). CDR1 and CDR2 (germline): MDHEN, SYDVKM. The V end lost 6 bases, the J end lost 0 bases, and 14 bases lay between the germline ends. This CDR3 is built from 15 residues. The CDR3 bases are TGTGCCAGCAGCCGGAGACAGAAACCTAACTATGGCTACACCTTC. Translated, it gives CASSRRQKPNYGYTF.

Only a few counts were recorded for this clonotype. This chain connects TRBV28 to TRBJ2-7, with 8 bases aligning to TRBD2. The CDR3 has 15 amino acids. Germline CDR1 and CDR2: MDHEN and SYDVKM. The V and J ends lost 6 bases and 0 bases, in that order; junction bases with no gene match: 7. As DNA, the CDR3 is TGTGCCAGCAGCCGCACTAGCGGCCCCTCCTACGAGCAGTACTTC. Its translation is CASSRTSGPSYEQYF.